These 6 T cell receptor beta chains originate from one sample sequenced in a study of shared clonotypes between healthy human individuals. Only in-frame clones appear in the TCRdb table, and some are missing; sequencing was by immunoSEQ multiplex PCR. The table lists 600,000 to 700,000 clones, 73% of them singletons, with around 1.8% in the top ten. Sample: memory CD4+ T cells sorted from blood. The subset was: CD45RA-negative fraction. Receptor source: a woman younger than 45 in good health.

The chain employs TRBV19 and TRBJ1-1, with 10 bases fitting TRBD1. V was clipped by 6 bases and J by 4 bases; unmatched bases: 20. There are 19 residues in the CDR3. Germline values: CDR1 LNHDA, CDR2 SQIVND (reference sequence). The CDR3 DNA sequence: TGTGCCAGTAGGCTCGGGACAGGGGATTACATTCGGCCAAGCACTGAAGCTTTCTTT. Protein: CASRLGTGDYIRPSTEAFF.

This chain joins TRBV7-9 and TRBJ1-1; D is undetermined. CDR1 and CDR2 (germline): SEHNR, FQNEAQ (reference sequence). V gave up 3 bases and J gave up 3 bases, with 8 bases separating them. This CDR3 contains 13 residues. This CDR3 is CASSFWEDTEAFF. For the CDR3, the DNA is TGTGCCAGCAGCTTTTGGGAAGACACTGAAGCTTTCTTT.

The chain combines TRBV6-6 with TRBJ1-3; D not resolved. The CDR3 consists of 13 residues. Germline V gives CDR1 MNHNY, CDR2 SVGAGI (reference sequence). Deletions cut 5 bases from V and 2 bases from J, with 7 bases between. CDR3 sequence reads: CASSTEAGNTIYF. CDR3 in DNA: TGTGCCAGCAGTACGGAGGCTGGAAACACCATATATTTT.

The chain carries TRBV10-3 and TRBJ2-2; D possibly matches TRBD1 or TRBD2 (5 bases each). Germline values: CDR1 ENHRY, CDR2 SYGVKD. Trimming removed 2 bases at V and 0 bases at J, with 16 bases between. The CDR3 totals 18 residues. The CDR3 protein is CAISEPPFQGPNTGELFF. In DNA form, the CDR3 reads TGTGCCATCAGTGAGCCTCCATTCCAGGGACCGAACACCGGGGAGCTGTTTTTT.

Regarding this clone: Other DNA sequences in the sample encode the same CDR3. This chain links TRBV5-1 with TRBJ2-5; the D is unclear. Per germline, CDR1 SGHRS and CDR2 YFSETQ. The CDR3 has 12 residues. Deletions cut 0 bases from V and 2 bases from J, with 2 bases between. As DNA, the CDR3 is TGCGCCAGCAGCTTGGATCAAGAGACCCAGTACTTC. Translated: CASSLDQETQYF.

This chain joins TRBV10-1 and TRBJ2-3; unclear D gene. V was shortened by 0 bases and J by 0 bases, with 10 bases between the two germline ends. The CDR3 extends over 16 amino acids. Germline V CDR1 and CDR2: WNHNN, SYGVQD (reference sequence). The chain's CDR3 is CASSESGFLSTDTQYF. The DNA of the CDR3 is TGCGCCAGCAGTGAGTCGGGATTCCTGAGCACAGATACGCAGTATTTT.